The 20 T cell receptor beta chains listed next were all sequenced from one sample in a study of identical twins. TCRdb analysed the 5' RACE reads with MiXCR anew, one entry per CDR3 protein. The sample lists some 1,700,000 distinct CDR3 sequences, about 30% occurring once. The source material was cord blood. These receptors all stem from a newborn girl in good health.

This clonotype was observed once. The CDR3 DNA follows: TGCAGTGCCGTAAGACTAGCGGGGCGCACAGATACGCAGTATTTT. It is translated as CSAVRLAGRTDTQYF. The V gene is TRBV20-1, the J gene TRBJ2-3, with TRBD2 matching 11 bases. The length of the CDR3 is 15 residues. Trimming removed 6 bases from V and 1 base from J; junction bases left unmatched: 6. The V gene's germline CDR1 is DFQATT and CDR2 SNEGSKA (reference sequence).

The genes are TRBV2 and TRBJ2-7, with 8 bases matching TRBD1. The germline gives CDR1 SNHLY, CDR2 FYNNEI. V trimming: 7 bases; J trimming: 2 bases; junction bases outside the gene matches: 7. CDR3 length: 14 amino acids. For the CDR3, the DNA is TGTGCCAGCACCCGACAGGGGCCAGCCTACGAGCAGTACTTC. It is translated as CASTRQGPAYEQYF.

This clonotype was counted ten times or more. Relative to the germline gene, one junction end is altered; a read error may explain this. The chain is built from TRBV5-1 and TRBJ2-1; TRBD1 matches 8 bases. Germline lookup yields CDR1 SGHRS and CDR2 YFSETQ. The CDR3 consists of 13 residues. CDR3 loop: CASSFTGGNEQFF. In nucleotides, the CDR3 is TGTGCCAGCAGCTTTACAGGGGGCAATGAGCAGTTCTTC. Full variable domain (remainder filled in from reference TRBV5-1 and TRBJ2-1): KAGVTQTPRYLIKTRGQQVTLSCSPISGHRSVSWYQQTPGQGLQFLFEYFSETQRNKGNFPGRFSGRQFSNSRSEMNVSTLELGDSALYLCASSFTGGNEQFFGPGTRLTVL.

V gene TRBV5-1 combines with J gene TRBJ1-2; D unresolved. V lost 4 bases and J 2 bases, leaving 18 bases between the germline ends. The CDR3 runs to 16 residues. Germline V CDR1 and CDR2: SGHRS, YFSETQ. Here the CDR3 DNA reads TGCGCCAGCAGCGTGGACGCCGCTTCATTAAACTATGGCTACACCTTC. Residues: CASSVDAASLNYGYTF.

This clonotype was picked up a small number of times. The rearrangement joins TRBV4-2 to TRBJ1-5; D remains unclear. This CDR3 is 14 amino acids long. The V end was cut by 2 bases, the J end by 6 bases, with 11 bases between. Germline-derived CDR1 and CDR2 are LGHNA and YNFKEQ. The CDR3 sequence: CASSQTELVQPQHF. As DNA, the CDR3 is TGTGCCAGCAGCCAAACAGAATTGGTTCAGCCCCAGCATTTT.

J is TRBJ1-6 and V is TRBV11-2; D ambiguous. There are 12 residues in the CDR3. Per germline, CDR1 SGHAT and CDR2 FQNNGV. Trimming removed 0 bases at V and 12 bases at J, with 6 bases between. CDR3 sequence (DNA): TGTGCCAGCAGCTTAGAAACTAGACCCCTCCACTTT. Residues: CASSLETRPLHF.

CDR3 bases: TGTGCCAGCAGCTTGATGAGCGGTCAGTCCTACAATGAGCAGTACTTC. This sequence encodes CASSLMSGQSYNEQYF. The chain is built from TRBV7-9 and TRBJ2-1; D perhaps matches TRBD2 (5 bases). The DNA end is a closer match to TRBJ2-7, so the J assignment may be wrong. The CDR3 is 16 residues long. Per the germline V gene, CDR1 is SEHNR and CDR2 is FQNEAQ (reference sequence).

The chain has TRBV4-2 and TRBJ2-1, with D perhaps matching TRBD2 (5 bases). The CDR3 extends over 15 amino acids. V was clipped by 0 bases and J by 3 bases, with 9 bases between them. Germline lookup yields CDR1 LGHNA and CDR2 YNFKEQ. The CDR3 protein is CASSQEPRGYNEQFF. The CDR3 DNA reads TGTGCCAGCAGCCAAGAGCCCCGGGGCTACAATGAGCAGTTCTTC.

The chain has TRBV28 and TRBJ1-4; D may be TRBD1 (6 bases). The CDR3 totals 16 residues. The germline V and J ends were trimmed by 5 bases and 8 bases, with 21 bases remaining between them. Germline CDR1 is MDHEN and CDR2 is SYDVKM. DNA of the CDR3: TGTGCCAGCAGTCGTTGGACAGAGCTGTCAGGCGAAAAACTGTTTTTT. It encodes CASSRWTELSGEKLFF.

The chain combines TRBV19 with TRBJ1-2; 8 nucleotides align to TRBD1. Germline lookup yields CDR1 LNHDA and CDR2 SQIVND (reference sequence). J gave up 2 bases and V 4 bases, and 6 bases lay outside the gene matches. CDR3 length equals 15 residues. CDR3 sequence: CASSTYRDRNYGYTF. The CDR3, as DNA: TGTGCCAGTAGTACCTACCGGGACAGGAACTATGGCTACACCTTC.

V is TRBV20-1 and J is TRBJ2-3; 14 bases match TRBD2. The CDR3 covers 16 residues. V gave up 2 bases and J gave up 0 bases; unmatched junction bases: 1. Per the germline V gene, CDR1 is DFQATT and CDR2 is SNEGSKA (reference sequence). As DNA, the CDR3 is TGCAGTGCTAGACGGACTAGCGGGGGGAGCACAGATACGCAGTATTTT. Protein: CSARRTSGGSTDTQYF.

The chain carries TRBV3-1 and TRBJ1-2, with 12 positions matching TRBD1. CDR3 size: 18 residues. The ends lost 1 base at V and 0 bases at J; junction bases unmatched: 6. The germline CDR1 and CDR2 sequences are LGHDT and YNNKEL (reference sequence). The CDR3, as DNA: TGTGCCAGCAGCCAAGTGGGACAGGGGGCCACCCCTAACTATGGCTACACCTTC. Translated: CASSQVGQGATPNYGYTF.

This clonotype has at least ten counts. The CDR3 is CASSLVGGPDTQYF. DNA for the CDR3: TGTGCCAGCAGCTTAGTAGGGGGCCCAGATACGCAGTATTTT. The rearrangement joins TRBV7-2 to TRBJ2-3; 7 nucleotides agree with TRBD1. V shed 1 base and J 4 bases; nucleotides not matched to a gene: 2. Germline CDR1 reads SGHTA; CDR2 reads FQGNSA. This CDR3 is built from 14 residues.

CDR3 loop: CSGYRGNTQYF. The CDR3 DNA reads TGCAGCGGTTACAGGGGGAATACGCAGTATTTT. The chain uses TRBV29-1 and TRBJ2-3; TRBD1 agrees at 8 bases. J was trimmed by 7 bases and V by 7 bases; bases with no gene match: 4. The CDR3 consists of 11 residues. Per the germline V gene, CDR1 is SQVTM and CDR2 is ANQGSEA.

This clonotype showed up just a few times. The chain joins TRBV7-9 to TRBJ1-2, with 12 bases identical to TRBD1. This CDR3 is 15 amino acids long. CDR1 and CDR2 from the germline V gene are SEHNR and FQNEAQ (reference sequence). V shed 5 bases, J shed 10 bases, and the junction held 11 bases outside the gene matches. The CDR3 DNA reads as TGTGCCAGCAGCCACCTTAGTGGGACAGGGGGCGTCTACACCTTC. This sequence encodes CASSHLSGTGGVYTF.

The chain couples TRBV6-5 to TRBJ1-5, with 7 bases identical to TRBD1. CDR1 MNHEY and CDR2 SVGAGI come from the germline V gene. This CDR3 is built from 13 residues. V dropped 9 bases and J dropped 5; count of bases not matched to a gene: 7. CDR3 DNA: TGTGCCAGGGAAGGGGGCCCATATCAGCCCCAGCATTTT. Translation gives CAREGGPYQPQHF.

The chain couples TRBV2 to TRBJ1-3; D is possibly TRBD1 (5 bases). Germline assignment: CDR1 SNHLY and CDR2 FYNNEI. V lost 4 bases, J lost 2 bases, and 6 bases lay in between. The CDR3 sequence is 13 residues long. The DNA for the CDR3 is TGTGCCAGCAGTGCAGGGACTGGAAACACCATATATTTT. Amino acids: CASSAGTGNTIYF.

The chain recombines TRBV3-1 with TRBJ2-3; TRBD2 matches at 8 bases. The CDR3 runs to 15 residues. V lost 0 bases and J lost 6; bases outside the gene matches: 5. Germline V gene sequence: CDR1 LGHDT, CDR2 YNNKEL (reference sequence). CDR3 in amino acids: CASSQEKASGDTQYF. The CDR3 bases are TGTGCCAGCAGCCAAGAAAAGGCTAGCGGGGATACGCAGTATTTT.

CDR3 sequence: CASLGPMNTEAFF. The CDR3 DNA reads TGTGCCAGCCTGGGCCCAATGAACACTGAAGCTTTCTTT. V is TRBV6-1 and J is TRBJ1-1; D call uncertain. Germline assignment: CDR1 MNHNS and CDR2 SASEGT. CDR3 length: 13 residues. V shed 8 bases and J shed 0 bases, with 10 bases lying between them.

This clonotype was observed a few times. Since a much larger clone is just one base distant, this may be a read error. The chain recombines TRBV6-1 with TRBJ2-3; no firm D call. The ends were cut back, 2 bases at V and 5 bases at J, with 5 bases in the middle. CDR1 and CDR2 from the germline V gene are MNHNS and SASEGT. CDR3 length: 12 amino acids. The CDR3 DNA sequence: TGTGCCAGCAGTGAATTGGAAGATACGCAGTATTTT. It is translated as CASSELEDTQYF.